These T cell receptor beta chains were read from a single sample in a study of metastatic and nonmetastatic thyroid tumors. With MiXCR, TCRdb reprocessed the PCR reads. The sample has approximately 58,000 clones; approximately 22% are singletons. Material for sequencing was blood. The receptors stem from a female donor with papillary thyroid cancer or a benign thyroid nodule (not recorded which). Some clones in this sample may be carry-over from other donors' samples. Both conserved end residues are part of each CDR3.

CDR3: CASSSTYEQYF
J: TRBJ2-7
V: TRBV5-4
length: 11

CDR3: CASSQEGYQPQHF
J: TRBJ1-5
V: TRBV19
length: 13

CDR3: CASTLTFSYEQYF
J: TRBJ2-7
V: TRBV6-1
length: 13

CDR3: CASSQDIDTEAFF
J: TRBJ1-1
V: TRBV11-2
length: 13

CDR3: CASSLGGGGPETQYF
J: TRBJ2-5
V: TRBV12-3/TRBV12-4
length: 15

CDR3: CASTSGPETDRKYF
J: TRBJ2-3
V: TRBV5-1
length: 14

CDR3: CSASPPDRSNQPQHF
J: TRBJ1-5
V: TRBV20-1
length: 15

CDR3: CASTSTGMGANVLTF
J: TRBJ2-6
V: TRBV12-3/TRBV12-4
length: 15

CDR3: CASSLWGTGGGNQPQHF
J: TRBJ1-5
V: TRBV28
length: 17

CDR3: CAISVAGSNTDAFF
J: TRBJ1-1
V: TRBV10-3
length: 14

CDR3: CASSLVRAENTGELFF
J: TRBJ2-2
V: TRBV5-1
length: 16

CDR3: CASSYTGGETESSF
J: TRBJ1-1
V: TRBV6-9
length: 14

CDR3: CASSVPSGRGELFF
J: TRBJ2-2
V: TRBV9
length: 14

CDR3: CSARVRPADTEAFF
J: TRBJ1-1
V: TRBV20-1
length: 14